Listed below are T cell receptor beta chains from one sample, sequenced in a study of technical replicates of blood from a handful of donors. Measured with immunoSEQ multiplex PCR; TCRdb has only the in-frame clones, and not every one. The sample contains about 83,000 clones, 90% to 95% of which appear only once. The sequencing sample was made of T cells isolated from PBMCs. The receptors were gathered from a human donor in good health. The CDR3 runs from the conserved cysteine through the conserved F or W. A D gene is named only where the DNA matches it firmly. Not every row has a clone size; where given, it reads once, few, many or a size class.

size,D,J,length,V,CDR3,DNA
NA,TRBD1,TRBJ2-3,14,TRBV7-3,CASSGQGTTDTQYF,TGTGCCAGCAGCGGACAGGGAACAACAGATACGCAGTATTTT
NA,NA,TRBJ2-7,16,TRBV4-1,CASSQVRREFPYEQYF,TGCGCCAGCAGCCAAGTAAGGAGGGAATTCCCCTACGAGCAGTACTTC
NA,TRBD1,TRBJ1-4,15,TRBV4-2,CASSQEGQANEKLFF,TGTGCCAGCAGCCAAGAGGGACAGGCTAATGAAAAACTGTTTTTT
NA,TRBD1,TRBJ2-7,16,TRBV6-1,CASSEASQGLIYEQYF,TGTGCCAGCAGTGAAGCCTCACAGGGGCTAATCTACGAGCAGTACTTC
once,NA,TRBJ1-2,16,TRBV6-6,CASSYSASRGPYGYTF,TGTGCCAGCAGTTACTCGGCTTCCCGAGGGCCCTATGGCTACACCTTC
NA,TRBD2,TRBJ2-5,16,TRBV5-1,CASFPGLAGGAETQYF,TGCGCCAGCTTTCCGGGACTAGCGGGGGGGGCTGAGACCCAGTACTTC
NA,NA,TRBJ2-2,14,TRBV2,CASYEISNTGELFF,TGTGCCAGCTATGAGATATCGAACACCGGGGAGCTGTTTTTT
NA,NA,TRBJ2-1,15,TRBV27,CASSLTPPASNEQFF,TGTGCCAGCAGTTTAACCCCCCCCGCTAGCAATGAGCAGTTCTTC
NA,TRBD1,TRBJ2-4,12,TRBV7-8,CASSLDRGRIHF,TGTGCCAGCAGCTTAGACAGGGGGCGCATCCACTTC
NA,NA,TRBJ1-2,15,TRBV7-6,CASSLEGEGPSGYTF,TGTGCCAGCAGCTTAGAAGGAGAGGGTCCATCTGGCTACACCTTC
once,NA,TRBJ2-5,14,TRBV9,CASSVRGGKETQYF,TGTGCCAGCAGCGTCCGGGGAGGTAAAGAGACCCAGTACTTC
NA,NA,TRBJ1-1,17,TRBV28,CASSLPPLGGVDTEAFF,TGTGCCAGCAGTTTGCCGCCCCTAGGGGGAGTCGACACTGAAGCTTTCTTT
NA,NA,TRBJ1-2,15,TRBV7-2,CASSLLDKPPYEDTF,TGTGCCAGCAGCTTATTGGACAAGCCCCCCTATGAGGACACCTTC
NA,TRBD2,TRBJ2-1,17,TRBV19,CASSPETSGAYGGEQFF,TGTGCCAGTAGTCCCGAGACTAGCGGGGCCTATGGAGGGGAGCAGTTCTTC
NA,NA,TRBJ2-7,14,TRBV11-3,CASSLAGGEYEQYF,TGTGCCAGCAGCTTAGCCGGGGGAGAATACGAGCAGTACTTC
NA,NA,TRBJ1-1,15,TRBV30,CAWSVAVGLNTEAFF,TGTGCCTGGAGTGTAGCGGTGGGTTTGAACACTGAAGCTTTCTTT
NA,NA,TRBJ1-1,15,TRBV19,CASSPKTRTNPKAFF,TGTGCCAGTAGCCCTAAAACCCGGACAAATCCCAAAGCTTTCTTT
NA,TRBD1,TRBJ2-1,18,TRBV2,CASSRTNIQGVSYNEQFF,TGTGCCAGCAGTCGTACTAATATCCAGGGGGTATCCTACAATGAGCAGTTCTTC
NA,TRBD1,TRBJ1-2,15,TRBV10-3,CASKGGQAKDYGYTF,TGTGCCAGTAAAGGGGGACAGGCCAAGGACTATGGCTACACCTTC
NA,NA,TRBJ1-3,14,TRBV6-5,CAASDGNSGNTIYF,TGTGCCGCATCGGACGGGAACTCTGGAAACACCATATATTTT
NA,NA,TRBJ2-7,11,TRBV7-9,CASSNTYEQYF,TGTGCCAGCAGCAACACCTACGAGCAGTACTTC
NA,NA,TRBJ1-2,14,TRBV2,CASPPDSSTMGYTF,TGTGCCAGCCCTCCCGACAGTTCAACTATGGGCTACACCTTC
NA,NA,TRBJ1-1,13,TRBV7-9,CASSLGAYGEAFF,TGTGCCAGCAGCTTAGGGGCATACGGTGAAGCTTTCTTT
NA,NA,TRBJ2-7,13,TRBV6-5,CASWRGGDHEQYF,TGTGCCAGCTGGAGAGGGGGGGATCACGAGCAGTACTTC
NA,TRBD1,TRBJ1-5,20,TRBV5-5,CASSSPRTGSLPLPNQPQHF,TGTGCCAGCAGCTCACCGCGGACAGGGAGCTTACCTCTGCCCAATCAGCCCCAGCATTTT
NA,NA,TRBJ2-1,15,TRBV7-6,CASSFRASSYNEQFF,TGTGCCAGCAGCTTCAGGGCGAGCTCCTACAATGAGCAGTTCTTC
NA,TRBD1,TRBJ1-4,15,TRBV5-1,CASSLYTGGNEKLFF,TGCGCCAGCAGCTTGTATACAGGGGGTAATGAAAAACTGTTTTTT
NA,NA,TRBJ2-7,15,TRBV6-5,CASSYSGLNSYEQYF,TGTGCCAGCAGTTACTCTGGACTTAACTCCTACGAGCAGTACTTC
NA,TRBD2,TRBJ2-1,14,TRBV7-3,CASSSTSGVDEQFF,TGTGCCAGCAGCTCGACTAGCGGGGTGGATGAGCAGTTCTTC
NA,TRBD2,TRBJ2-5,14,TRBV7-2,CASKGTSDQETQYF,TGTGCCAGCAAAGGGACTAGCGATCAAGAGACCCAGTACTTC
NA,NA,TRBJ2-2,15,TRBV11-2,CASSPWVPEGGELFF,TGTGCCAGCAGCCCCTGGGTGCCTGAGGGCGGGGAGCTGTTTTTT
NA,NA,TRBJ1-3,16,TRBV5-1,CASSLSGGSSGNTIYF,TGCGCCAGCAGCTTGTCTGGAGGAAGCTCTGGAAACACCATATATTTT
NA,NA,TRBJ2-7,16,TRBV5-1,CASSLGGGQAAYEQYF,TGCGCCAGCAGCTTGGGCGGAGGTCAGGCAGCCTACGAGCAGTACTTC
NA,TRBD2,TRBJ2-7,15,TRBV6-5,CASSYSSSGRVEQYF,TGTGCCAGCAGTTACTCGTCCAGCGGGAGGGTCGAGCAGTACTTC
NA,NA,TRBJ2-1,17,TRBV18,CASSPRVVTTGLNEQFF,TGTGCCAGCTCCCCAAGGGTTGTCACCACAGGGCTCAATGAGCAGTTCTTC
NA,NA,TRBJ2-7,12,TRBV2,CASRRSSYEQYF,TGTGCCAGCAGGAGGAGCTCCTACGAGCAGTACTTC
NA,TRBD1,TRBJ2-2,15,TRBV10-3,CAISFGTGSGGELFF,TGTGCCATCAGTTTCGGGACAGGGTCTGGCGGGGAGCTGTTTTTT
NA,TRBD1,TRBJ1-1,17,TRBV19,CASSLGTGIFVNTEAFF,TGTGCCAGTAGTCTGGGGACAGGGATTTTCGTGAACACTGAAGCTTTCTTT
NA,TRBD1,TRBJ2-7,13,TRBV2,CASSLTGSGEQYF,TGTGCCAGCAGCTTGACAGGGAGCGGCGAGCAGTACTTC
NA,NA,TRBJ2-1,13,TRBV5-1,CASSLQRMDEQFF,TGCGCCAGCAGCTTGCAGAGGATGGATGAGCAGTTCTTC
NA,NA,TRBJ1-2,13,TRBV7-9,CASSLAGGNGYTF,TGTGCCAGCAGCTTAGCAGGCGGGAATGGCTACACCTTC
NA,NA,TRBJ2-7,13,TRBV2,CASSERQAYEQYF,TGTGCCAGCAGTGAACGACAGGCCTACGAGCAGTACTTC
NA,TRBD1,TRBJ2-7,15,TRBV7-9,CASSLGEQGSHEQYF,TGTGCCAGCAGCTTAGGGGAACAGGGGTCCCACGAGCAGTACTTC
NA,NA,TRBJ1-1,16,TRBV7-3,CASSPPDILLDTEAFF,TGTGCCAGCAGCCCCCCAGACATCCTCCTGGACACTGAAGCTTTCTTT
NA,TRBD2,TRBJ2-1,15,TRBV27,CASSLFGRGLSEQFF,TGTGCCAGCAGTTTATTTGGGAGGGGTTTGTCTGAGCAGTTCTTC
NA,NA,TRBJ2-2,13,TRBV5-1,CATPVGVTGELFF,TGCGCCACCCCGGTAGGGGTTACCGGGGAGCTGTTTTTT
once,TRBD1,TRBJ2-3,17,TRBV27,CASSLSRDRGWIDTQYF,TGTGCCAGCAGTCTCTCCCGGGACAGGGGTTGGATAGATACGCAGTATTTT
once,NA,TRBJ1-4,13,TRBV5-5,CASTLRTNEKLFF,TGTGCCAGCACCCTGAGGACTAATGAAAAACTGTTTTTT
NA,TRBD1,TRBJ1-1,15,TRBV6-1,CASSQGGSMNTEAFF,TGTGCCAGCAGTCAGGGGGGCAGCATGAACACTGAAGCTTTCTTT
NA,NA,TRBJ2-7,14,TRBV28,CASSQDGLPYEQYF,TGTGCCAGCAGCCAAGACGGGTTACCCTACGAGCAGTACTTC
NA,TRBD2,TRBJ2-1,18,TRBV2,CASRTPPSGGLSYNEQFF,TGTGCCAGCAGGACCCCCCCTAGCGGGGGGCTCTCCTACAATGAGCAGTTCTTC
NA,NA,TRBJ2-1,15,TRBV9,CASSVAGGSPNEQFF,TGTGCCAGCAGCGTAGCTGGGGGGTCCCCTAATGAGCAGTTCTTC
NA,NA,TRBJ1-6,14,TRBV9,CASTEGVLVSPLHF,TGTGCCTCAACCGAAGGGGTTTTAGTTTCACCCCTCCACTTT
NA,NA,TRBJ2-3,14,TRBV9,CASSVEGLTDTQYF,TGTGCCAGCAGCGTAGAGGGGTTGACAGATACGCAGTATTTT
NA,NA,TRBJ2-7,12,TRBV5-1,CASSFFSGEQYF,TGCGCCAGCAGCTTTTTCTCGGGCGAGCAGTACTTC
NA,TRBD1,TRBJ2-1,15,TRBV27,CASTHYRTGDNEQFF,TGTGCCAGCACCCATTACCGGACAGGGGACAATGAGCAGTTCTTC
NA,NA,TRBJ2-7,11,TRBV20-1,CSARDPREEYF,TGCAGTGCTAGAGATCCCCGAGAGGAGTACTTC
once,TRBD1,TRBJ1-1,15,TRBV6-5,CASSLRTGANTEAFF,TGTGCCAGCAGTCTTCGGACAGGGGCGAACACTGAAGCTTTCTTT